This T cell receptor (beta chain) was sequenced during a study of CXCR3-negative and CXCR3-positive naive CD8 T cells. Points on this clonotype: Its specificity is unknown.

Every individual CD8+ T cell subset underwent sorting in triplicate at 330,000 or so cells apiece. Naive CD8+ T cells displayed a CD45RO-CCR7+CD27+CD95- phenotype. Preparation of TRB cDNA libraries relied on 5' RACE carrying UMI labels. TCRdb reprocessed the 5' RACE reads and reports one entry per CDR3 protein, with no DNA. This sample contains approximately 48,000 distinct CDR3 sequences. CDR1 is LNHDA, CDR2 SQIVND, per germline (reference sequence). The CDR3 is 15 residues long. Study-level results: For naive cells, CXCR3-negative and CXCR3-positive subsets had similar TRBV-TRBJ usage; for memory cells, usage differed. Comparison of naive cells showed more hydrophobic TRB CDR3s in CXCR3-positive than in CXCR3-negative naive cells.

This chain connects TRBV19 to TRBJ2-3; TCRdb gives TRBD1 as the D gene, but with no DNA this cannot be confirmed. The sequence derives from a human donor in good health. Some clones in this sample may be carry-over from other donors' samples. Input material: naive CXCR3+ CD8+ T cells from blood. Subset noted: CD45RO-CCR7+CD27+CD95- naive CD8+ T cells expressing CXCR3 (TNR3+). The CDR3 is CASMGTTGATDTQYF.